One sample yielded the 30 T cell receptor beta chains listed below, sequenced in a study of T cells in localized non-small cell lung cancer. Profiled with immunoSEQ multiplex PCR; TCRdb holds only in-frame clones, not every one. The data contain some 1,400 clones, 25% of them singletons. Sequences were derived from lung tumor tissue, sampled before any cancer treatment. All receptors derive from a male donor at least 60 years old with stage I squamous cell lung carcinoma.

The chain links TRBV10-3 to TRBJ2-2; D is perhaps TRBD2 (5 bases). CDR3 length: 16 residues. Looked up from germline, CDR1 is ENHRY and CDR2 is SYGVKD. V was pared by 10 bases and J by 1 base, with 19 bases between. CDR3 DNA sequence: TGTGCCAGCCGCGAGGGCATAGGGAGGAACACCGGGGAGCTGTTTTTT. Its protein product is CASREGIGRNTGELFF.

This clone was recorded a few times. The J gene is TRBJ2-2, the V gene TRBV9; no reliable D call. Germline V gene sequence: CDR1 SGDLS, CDR2 YYNGEE. The CDR3 contains 13 residues. Between the trimmed V and J ends, which lost 4 bases and 4 bases, there was a span of 8 bases. The CDR3 protein is CASSFLTTGELFF. The CDR3 region has the DNA TGTGCCAGCAGCTTTCTAACCACCGGGGAGCTGTTTTTT.

This sequence joins TRBV6-1 and TRBJ1-2; the D is unclear. Germline CDR1 and CDR2: MNHNS and SASEGT. This CDR3 contains 13 residues. Trimming stripped 0 bases from V and 5 bases from J, with 7 bases between. CDR3 nucleotide sequence: TGTGCCAGCAGTGAAGCTGGAGATTATGGCTACACCTTC. Amino acid sequence: CASSEAGDYGYTF.

The V call is TRBV9, the J call TRBJ2-2; 10 bases line up with TRBD1. V was clipped by 4 bases and J by 5 bases; unmatched bases: 5. Germline V gene data show CDR1 as SGDLS and CDR2 as YYNGEE. This CDR3 is built from 15 residues. For the CDR3, the DNA is TGTGCCAGCAGCCCCTGGACAGGGGGAACCGGGGAGCTGTTTTTT. It encodes CASSPWTGGTGELFF.

This clone was picked up a small number of times. The rearrangement uses TRBV11-3 and TRBJ1-1; weak D call: TRBD1 (5 bases). This CDR3 has 15 amino acids. Between the trimmed V and J ends, which lost 5 bases and 1 base, there was a span of 14 bases. CDR1 and CDR2 from the germline V gene are SGHNT and YENEEA. This CDR3 reads CASSLQTGENTEAFF. In DNA form, the CDR3 reads TGTGCCAGCAGCCTTCAGACGGGGGAGAACACTGAAGCTTTCTTT.

This chain links TRBV2 with TRBJ2-1; weak D call: TRBD2 (5 bases). Trimming removed 5 bases at V and 0 bases at J, with 11 bases between. The CDR3 extends over 15 amino acids. The germline V gene has CDR1 SNHLY and CDR2 FYNNEI. The CDR3 region is CASSLGLNSYNEQFF. Written as DNA, the CDR3 is TGTGCCAGCAGTCTTGGACTGAACTCCTACAATGAGCAGTTCTTC.

The chain recombines TRBV14 with TRBJ2-7; D remains ambiguous. CDR3 length: 12 residues. The V end was cut by 2 bases, the J end by 2 bases, with 4 bases between. Germline CDR1 is SGHDN and CDR2 is FVKESK. The CDR3 DNA reads TGTGCCAGCAGCCAATCAACCTACGAGCAGTACTTC. Protein sequence: CASSQSTYEQYF.

The chain combines TRBV2 with TRBJ2-7; 7 bases agree with TRBD1. Germline V CDR1 and CDR2: SNHLY, FYNNEI. The V and J ends lost 6 bases and 4 bases, in that order; junction bases with no gene match: 6. This CDR3 region has 13 residues. The CDR3 loop is CASSTYRGYEQYF. CDR3 coding DNA: TGTGCCAGCAGCACGTACAGGGGATACGAGCAGTACTTC. The full variable domain, its missing parts supplied by reference TRBV2 and TRBJ2-7, is EPEVTQTPSHQVTQMGQEVILRCVPISNHLYFYWYRQILGQKVEFLVSFYNNEISEKSEIFDDQFSVERPDGSNFTLKIRSTKLEDSAMYFCASSTYRGYEQYFGPGTRLTVT.

The chain recombines TRBV9 with TRBJ1-1, with D hard to call. The germline V gene encodes CDR1 SGDLS and CDR2 YYNGEE. The CDR3 has 13 residues. Deletions cut 8 bases from V and 0 bases from J, with 11 bases between. Written as DNA, the CDR3 is TGTGCCAGATGCGCCTCGTTGAACACTGAAGCTTTCTTT. Translating it yields CARCASLNTEAFF.

The J gene is TRBJ1-5, the V gene TRBV15, with D unresolved. In germline, CDR1 is LNHNV, CDR2 YYDKDF (reference sequence). The CDR3 totals 16 residues. Trimming left V 3 bases short and J 0 bases short, with 12 bases between. The CDR3 DNA reads TGTGCCACCAGCAGGGTCCAGTTATCTAGCAATCAGCCCCAGCATTTT. Protein sequence: CATSRVQLSSNQPQHF.

This clone is large by share. The chain carries TRBV6-8 and TRBJ1-3, with a possible D match to TRBD1 (5 bases). This CDR3 contains 14 residues. Germline lookup yields CDR1 MNHGY and CDR2 SAAAGT. The germline V and J ends were trimmed by 5 bases and 0 bases, with 8 bases remaining between them. The CDR3 reads CASSTTDSGNTIYF. The CDR3 DNA sequence: TGTGCCAGCAGTACGACAGACTCTGGAAACACCATATATTTT.

This rearrangement joins TRBV12-5 to TRBJ2-1; 7 nucleotides line up with TRBD1. The germline gives CDR1 LGHNT, CDR2 FRNRAP. The CDR3 runs to 11 residues. This chain's CDR3 is CADRAENEQFF. For the CDR3, the DNA is TGTGCCGACAGGGCTGAAAATGAGCAGTTCTTC.

A few counts support this clone. The CDR3 coding sequence is TGTGCCAGCCTCCGGCTCGGGACTAGCACTAGATACAATGAGCAGTTCTTC. Its protein is CASLRLGTSTRYNEQFF. The rearrangement joins TRBV11-3 to TRBJ2-1, with 9 bases matching TRBD2. The CDR3 consists of 17 residues. V was clipped by 8 bases and J by 4 bases; unmatched bases: 15. Germline CDR1 reads SGHNT; CDR2 reads YENEEA.

V and J are TRBV30 and TRBJ2-7, with 9 bases fitting TRBD2. The ends lost 0 bases at V and 4 bases at J; junction bases unmatched: 7. In germline, CDR1 is GTSNPN, CDR2 SVGIG (reference sequence). The CDR3 runs to 15 residues. CDR3 in DNA: TGTGCCTGGAGTGTACAAGGTAGCGGGAGTTACGAGCAGTACTTC. Translated: CAWSVQGSGSYEQYF.

J is TRBJ1-5 and V is TRBV11-3; maybe TRBD1 (6 bases). Trimming cost V 5 bases and J 4 bases, with 15 bases left between them. This CDR3 has 15 amino acids. Germline V gives CDR1 SGHNT, CDR2 YENEEA. The CDR3 sequence: CASSQGGDSNQPQHF. CDR3 DNA: TGTGCCAGCAGCCAAGGGGGAGACAGTAATCAGCCCCAGCATTTT.

In DNA form, the CDR3 reads TGTGCCAGCAGTGAAGGGATTAGCGGGAACACAGATACGCAGTATTTT. Translated, it gives CASSEGISGNTDTQYF. The rearrangement joins TRBV6-1 to TRBJ2-3, with 8 bases matching TRBD2. The CDR3 is 16 amino acids. J lost 2 bases, V lost 1 base, and 5 bases had no gene match. Germline V gene lookup returns CDR1 MNHNS and CDR2 SASEGT.

The chain combines TRBV6-8 with TRBJ2-7; 9 bases are shared with TRBD2. With 5 bases clipped from V and 5 bases from J, the junction kept 13 bases outside the gene matches. Germline CDR1 is MNHGY and CDR2 is SAAAGT. This CDR3 contains 16 residues. The CDR3 DNA reads as TGTGCCAGCAGTGACCGACCGGGACTAGCCTCACACGAGCAGTACTTC. Translated: CASSDRPGLASHEQYF.

The gene calls are TRBV5-1 and TRBJ2-3, with 8 nucleotides matching TRBD2. The trim removed 0 bases at V and 7 bases at J, leaving 16 bases unmatched. The CDR3 is 18 amino acids. CDR1 and CDR2 (germline): SGHRS, YFSETQ. CDR3 DNA sequence: TGCGCCAGCAGCTTGGTGGGTAGCGGGGACCTCGGAGTGAATACGCAGTATTTT. Its translation is CASSLVGSGDLGVNTQYF.

This clone was observed a few times. The chain links TRBV6-8 to TRBJ2-1; TRBD2 agrees at 9 bases. V lost 0 bases, J lost 0 bases, and 0 bases stayed unmatched. CDR1 is MNHGY and CDR2 is SAAAGT in the germline V gene. CDR3 length: 16 residues. The chain's CDR3 is CASSYSAGGSYNEQFF. CDR3 nucleotide sequence: TGTGCCAGCAGTTACTCAGCGGGAGGCTCCTACAATGAGCAGTTCTTC.

This clone was seen more than once but under ten times. J is TRBJ1-2 and V is TRBV19, with 9 bases matching TRBD1. Per the germline V gene, CDR1 is LNHDA and CDR2 is SQIVND (reference sequence). The length of the CDR3 is 14 residues. Losses at the gene ends were 3 bases for V and 4 bases for J; bases not matched to a gene: 3. The CDR3 DNA follows: TGTGCCAGTAGTATGGGACAGGGAGTCTATGGCTACACCTTC. It specifies CASSMGQGVYGYTF.

This clone was observed a single time. The chain couples TRBV9 to TRBJ2-1; D might be TRBD2 (5 bases). Germline CDR1 is SGDLS and CDR2 is YYNGEE. The CDR3 totals 13 residues. V was pared by 3 bases and J by 3 bases, with 7 bases between. CDR3 sequence reads: CASSADFYNEQFF. CDR3 bases: TGTGCCAGCAGCGCGGACTTCTACAATGAGCAGTTCTTC. The variable domain in full, with the rest retrieved from reference TRBV9 and TRBJ2-1, is DSGVTQTPKHLITATGQRVTLRCSPRSGDLSVYWYQQSLDQGLQFLIQYYNGEERAKGNILERFSAQQFPDLHSELNLSSLELGDSALYFCASSADFYNEQFFGPGTRLTVL.

This clone came up a few times. V gene TRBV6-8 combines with J gene TRBJ2-7; the match to TRBD2 covers 9 bases. This CDR3 has 15 residues. The junction had 12 bases not matched to a gene; V was cut back by 6 bases and J by 6 bases. CDR1 is MNHGY and CDR2 is SAAAGT in the germline V gene. Here the CDR3 reads CASRQRTSDPSEQYF. The CDR3 DNA reads TGTGCCAGCAGACAACGGACTAGCGATCCCTCCGAGCAGTACTTC.

The chain has TRBV6-8 and TRBJ1-2; 9 bases are shared with TRBD1. V was clipped by 0 bases and J by 3 bases; unmatched bases: 5. CDR1 and CDR2 from the germline V gene are MNHGY and SAAAGT. The CDR3 is made up of 16 amino acids. In DNA, the CDR3 is TGTGCCAGCAGTTACTCGGGGGACAGGGATTACTATGGCTACACCTTC. Its protein is CASSYSGDRDYYGYTF.

V usage is TRBV28 and J usage is TRBJ2-7, with 7 bases that match TRBD1. CDR1 and CDR2 from the germline V gene are MDHEN and SYDVKM. This CDR3 region has 13 residues. Trimming cost V 6 bases and J 2 bases; bases outside gene matches: 4. Written as DNA, the CDR3 is TGTGCCAGCAGCCACAGGGGAACCTACGAGCAGTACTTC. Amino acids: CASSHRGTYEQYF.

The rearrangement links TRBV11-3 to TRBJ1-2; 9 bases are shared with TRBD1. This CDR3 is built from 15 residues. Germline values: CDR1 SGHNT, CDR2 YENEEA. J lost 6 bases, V lost 5 bases, and 10 bases had no gene match. As DNA, the CDR3 is TGTGCCAGCAGCCCGAAGGACAGGGGAGGCGATGGCTACACCTTC. Protein product: CASSPKDRGGDGYTF.

This clone appeared a few times. The chain uses TRBV11-3 and TRBJ1-2, with 7 positions matching TRBD1. The CDR3 spans 16 residues. The germline V gene encodes CDR1 SGHNT and CDR2 YENEEA. Losses at the gene ends were 3 bases for V and 4 bases for J; bases not matched to a gene: 11. The CDR3 region has the DNA TGTGCCAGCAGCTTGGGATGGACAGGCGGAAGCTATGGCTACACCTTC. Its protein is CASSLGWTGGSYGYTF.

This chain's CDR3 is CASGLWWGSDSNQPQHF. The CDR3, as DNA: TGTGCTAGTGGTTTGTGGTGGGGATCGGATAGCAATCAGCCCCAGCATTTT. This rearrangement joins TRBV12-5 to TRBJ1-5; no clear D gene. From germline, CDR1 is LGHNT and CDR2 FRNRAP. CDR3 size: 17 residues. Trimming took off 2 bases at V and 0 bases at J, with 14 bases between the two ends.

V gene TRBV18 combines with J gene TRBJ2-3; a weak D match, TRBD2 (6 bases). The germline gives CDR1 KGHSH, CDR2 LQKENI. The CDR3 spans 20 residues. V lost 1 base to trimming and J lost 2 bases, with 25 bases between them. The CDR3 DNA reads TGTGCCAGCTCACCACTCCCCCCCCGCTCCGGTAGCGGAACCACAGATACGCAGTATTTT. It codes for CASSPLPPRSGSGTTDTQYF.

This clone was seen more than once but under ten times. This chain connects TRBV14 to TRBJ2-5, with D perhaps matching TRBD2 (5 bases). The CDR3 consists of 14 residues. The germline V and J ends were trimmed by 4 bases and 5 bases, with 14 bases remaining between them. The V gene's germline CDR1 is SGHDN and CDR2 FVKESK. This chain's CDR3 is CASSLFSRGETQYF. As DNA, the CDR3 is TGTGCCAGCAGCCTTTTTTCGCGCGGGGAGACCCAGTACTTC.

V usage is TRBV4-1 and J usage is TRBJ2-5; 7 bases agree with TRBD1. The CDR3 sequence is 14 residues long. CDR1 and CDR2 (germline): MGHRA, YSYEKL. The V gene end was trimmed by 0 bases and the J gene end by 2 bases; junction bases not matched to a gene: 0. The CDR3 bases are TGCGCCAGCAGCCAAGACAGGGGGCAAGAGACCCAGTACTTC. Protein product: CASSQDRGQETQYF.